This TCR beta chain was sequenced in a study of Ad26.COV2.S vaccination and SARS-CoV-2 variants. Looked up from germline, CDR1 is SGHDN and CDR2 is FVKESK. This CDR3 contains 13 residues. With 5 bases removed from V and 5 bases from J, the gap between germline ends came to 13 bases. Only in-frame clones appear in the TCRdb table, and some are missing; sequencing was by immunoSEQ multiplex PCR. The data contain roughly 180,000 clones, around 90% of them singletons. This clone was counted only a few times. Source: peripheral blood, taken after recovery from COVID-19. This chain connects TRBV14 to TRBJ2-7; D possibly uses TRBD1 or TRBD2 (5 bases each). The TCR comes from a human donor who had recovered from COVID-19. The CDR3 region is CASSVFRGNEQYF. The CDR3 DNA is TGTGCCAGCAGCGTTTTCCGGGGCAACGAGCAGTACTTC.